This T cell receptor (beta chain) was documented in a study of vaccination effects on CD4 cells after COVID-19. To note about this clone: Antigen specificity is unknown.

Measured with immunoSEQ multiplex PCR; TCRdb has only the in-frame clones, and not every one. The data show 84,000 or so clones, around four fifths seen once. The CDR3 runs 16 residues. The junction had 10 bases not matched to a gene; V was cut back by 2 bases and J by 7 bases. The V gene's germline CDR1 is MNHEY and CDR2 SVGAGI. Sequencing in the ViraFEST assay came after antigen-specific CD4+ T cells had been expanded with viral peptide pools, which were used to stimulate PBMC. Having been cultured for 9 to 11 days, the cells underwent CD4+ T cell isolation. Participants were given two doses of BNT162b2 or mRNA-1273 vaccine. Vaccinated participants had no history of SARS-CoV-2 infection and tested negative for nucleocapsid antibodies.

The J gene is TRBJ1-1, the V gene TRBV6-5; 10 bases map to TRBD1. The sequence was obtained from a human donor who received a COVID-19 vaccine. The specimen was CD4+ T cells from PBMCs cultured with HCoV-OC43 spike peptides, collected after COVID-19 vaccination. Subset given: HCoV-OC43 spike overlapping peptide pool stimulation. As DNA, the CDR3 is TGTGCCAGCAGTTACCCGGCCGGACAGGGGGTCATTGAAGCTTTCTTT. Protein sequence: CASSYPAGQGVIEAFF.